This TCR beta chain stems from a study of CD8 T cells in Susac syndrome. Study outcomes and limitations: The authors acknowledged that the study's TCR sequencing and HLA analysis involved relatively few individuals.

Regarding this clonotype: Its antigen is as yet unknown.

RNA amounts of about 0.5 to 1 ug underwent reverse transcription with random hexamers. The immunoSEQ assay covered 54 Vbeta and 13 Jbeta segments for CDR3. TCRdb reprocessed the immunoSEQ multiplex PCR reads with MiXCR, giving one entry per CDR3 protein. The repertoire holds tens of thousands of distinct CDR3 sequences, with 93% as singletons. The study used healthy donors as controls matched for age and sex. Germline V gene data show CDR1 as KGHDR and CDR2 as SFDVKD. Trimming pared 5 bases from V and 5 bases from J, leaving 11 bases between. The CDR3 is 13 amino acids. The V and J genes are TRBV24-1 and TRBJ2-5; weak D call: TRBD1 (5 bases). The source of this sequence is a human donor in good health. Specimen: CD8+ T cells from PBMCs. CDR3 protein: CATSAGSGETQYF. The CDR3 DNA follows: TGTGCCACCAGTGCAGGGTCAGGGGAGACCCAGTACTTC.